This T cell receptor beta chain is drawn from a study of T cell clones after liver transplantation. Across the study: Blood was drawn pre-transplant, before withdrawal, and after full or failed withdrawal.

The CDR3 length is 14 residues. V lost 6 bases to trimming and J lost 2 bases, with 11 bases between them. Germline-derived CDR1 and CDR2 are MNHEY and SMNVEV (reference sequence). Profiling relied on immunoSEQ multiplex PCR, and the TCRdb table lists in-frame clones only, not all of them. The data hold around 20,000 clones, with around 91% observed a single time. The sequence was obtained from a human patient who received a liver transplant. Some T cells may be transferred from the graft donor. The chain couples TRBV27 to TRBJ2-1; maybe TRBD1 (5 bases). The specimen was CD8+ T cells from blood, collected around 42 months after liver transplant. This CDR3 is CASRMQGTYNEQFF. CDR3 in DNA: TGTGCCAGCAGGATGCAGGGTACCTACAATGAGCAGTTCTTC.